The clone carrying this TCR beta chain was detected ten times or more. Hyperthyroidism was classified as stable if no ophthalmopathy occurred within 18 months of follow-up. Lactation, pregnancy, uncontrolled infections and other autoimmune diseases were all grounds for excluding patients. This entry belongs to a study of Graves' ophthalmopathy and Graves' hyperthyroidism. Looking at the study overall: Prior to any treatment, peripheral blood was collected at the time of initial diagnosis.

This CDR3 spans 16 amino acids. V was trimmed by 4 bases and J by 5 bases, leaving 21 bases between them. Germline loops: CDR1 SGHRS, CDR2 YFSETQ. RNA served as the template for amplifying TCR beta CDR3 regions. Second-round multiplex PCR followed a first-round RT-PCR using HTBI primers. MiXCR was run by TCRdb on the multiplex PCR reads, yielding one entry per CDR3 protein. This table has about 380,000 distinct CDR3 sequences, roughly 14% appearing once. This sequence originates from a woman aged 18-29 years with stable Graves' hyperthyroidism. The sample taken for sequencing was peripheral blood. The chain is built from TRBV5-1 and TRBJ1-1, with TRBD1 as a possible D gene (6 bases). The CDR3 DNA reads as TGCGCCAGCAGCCGGGGGCAGGGGTCGTCAGGGACTGAAGCTTTCTTT. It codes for CASSRGQGSSGTEAFF. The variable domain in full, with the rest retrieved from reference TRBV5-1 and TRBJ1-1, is KAGVTQTPRYLIKTRGQQVTLSCSPISGHRSVSWYQQTPGQGLQFLFEYFSETQRNKGNFPGRFSGRQFSNSRSEMNVSTLELGDSALYLCASSRGQGSSGTEAFFGQGTRLTVV.